The TCR beta chain under discussion was sequenced for a study of blood T cell repertoires in COVID-19. The CDR3 runs to 14 residues. Trimming stripped 2 bases from V and 3 bases from J, with 9 bases between. CDR1 and CDR2 (germline): SGDLS, YYNGEE. Per the original data handling: Amplified reference gene primers provided the basis for estimating nucleated cell counts. Profiled with immunoSEQ multiplex PCR; TCRdb holds only in-frame clones, not every one. The V and J calls and the clone size are those of that table, but D and trimming were determined from the DNA. The table includes a few hundred thousand clones, roughly nine tenths detected once.

The rearrangement uses TRBV9 and TRBJ2-1; D remains ambiguous. Sequences were obtained from PBMCs or T cells enriched from blood (not recorded which). The sequence was collected from a woman aged 45 to 65 in a cohort exposed to, infected with or recovered from COVID-19 (not recorded which). The CDR3 is CASSVETDYNEQFF. CDR3 coding DNA: TGTGCCAGCAGCGTGGAGACGGACTACAATGAGCAGTTCTTC.